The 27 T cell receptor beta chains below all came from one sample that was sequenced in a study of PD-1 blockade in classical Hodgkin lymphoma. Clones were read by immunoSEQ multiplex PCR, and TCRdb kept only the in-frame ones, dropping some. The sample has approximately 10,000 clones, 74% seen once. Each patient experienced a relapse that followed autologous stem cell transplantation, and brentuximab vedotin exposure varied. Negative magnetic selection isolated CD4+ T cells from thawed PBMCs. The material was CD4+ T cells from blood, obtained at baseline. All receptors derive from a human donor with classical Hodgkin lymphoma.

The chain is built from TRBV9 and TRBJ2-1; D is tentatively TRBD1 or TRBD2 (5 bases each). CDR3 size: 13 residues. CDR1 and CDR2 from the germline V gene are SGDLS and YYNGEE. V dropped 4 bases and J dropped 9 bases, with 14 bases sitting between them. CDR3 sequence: CASSPLTRGEQFF. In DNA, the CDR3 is TGTGCCAGCAGCCCTCTAACTAGGGGTGAGCAGTTCTTC.

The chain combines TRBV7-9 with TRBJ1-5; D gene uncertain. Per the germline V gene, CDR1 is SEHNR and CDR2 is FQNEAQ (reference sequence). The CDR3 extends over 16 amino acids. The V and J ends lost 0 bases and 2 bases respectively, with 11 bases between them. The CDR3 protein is CASSLALGTGNQPQHF. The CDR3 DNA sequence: TGTGCCAGCAGCTTAGCGTTAGGAACGGGCAATCAGCCCCAGCATTTT.

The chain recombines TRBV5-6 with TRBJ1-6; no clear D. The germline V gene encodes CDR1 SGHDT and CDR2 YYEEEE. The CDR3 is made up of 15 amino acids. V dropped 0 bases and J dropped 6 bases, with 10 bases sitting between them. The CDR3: CASSLGRVGNSPLHF. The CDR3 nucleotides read TGTGCCAGCAGCTTGGGAAGGGTTGGTAATTCACCCCTCCACTTT.

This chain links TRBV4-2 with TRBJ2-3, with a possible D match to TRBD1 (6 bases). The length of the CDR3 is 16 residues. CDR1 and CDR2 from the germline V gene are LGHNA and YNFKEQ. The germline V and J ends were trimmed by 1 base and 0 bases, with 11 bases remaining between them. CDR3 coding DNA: TGTGCCAGCAGCCAAGCACAGGGCACTAGCACAGATACGCAGTATTTT. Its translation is CASSQAQGTSTDTQYF.

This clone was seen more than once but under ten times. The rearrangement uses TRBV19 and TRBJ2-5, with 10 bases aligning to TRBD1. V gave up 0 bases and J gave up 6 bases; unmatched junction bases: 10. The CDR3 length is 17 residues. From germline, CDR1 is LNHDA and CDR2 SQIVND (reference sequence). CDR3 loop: CASSIDGWTGGSKTQYF. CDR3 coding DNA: TGTGCCAGTAGTATAGATGGTTGGACAGGGGGATCGAAGACCCAGTACTTC.

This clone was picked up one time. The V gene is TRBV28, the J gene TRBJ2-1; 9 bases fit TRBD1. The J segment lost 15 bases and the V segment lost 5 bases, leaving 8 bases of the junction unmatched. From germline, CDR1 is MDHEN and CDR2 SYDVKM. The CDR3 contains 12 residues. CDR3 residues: CASSLRDRVRFF. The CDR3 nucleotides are TGTGCCAGCAGTCTCCGGGACAGGGTACGGTTCTTC.

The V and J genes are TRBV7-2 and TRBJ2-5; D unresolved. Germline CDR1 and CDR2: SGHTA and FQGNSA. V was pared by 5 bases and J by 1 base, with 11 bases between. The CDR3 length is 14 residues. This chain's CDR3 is CASSPRRAQETQYF. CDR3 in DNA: TGTGCCAGCAGCCCAAGAAGAGCCCAAGAGACCCAGTACTTC.

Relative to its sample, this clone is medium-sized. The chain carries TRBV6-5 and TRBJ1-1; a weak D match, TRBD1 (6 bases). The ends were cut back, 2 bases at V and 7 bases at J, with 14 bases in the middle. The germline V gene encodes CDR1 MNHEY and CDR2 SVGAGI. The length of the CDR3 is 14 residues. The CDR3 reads CASSYLQGSGEAFF. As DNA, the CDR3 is TGTGCCAGCAGTTACCTACAGGGATCGGGTGAAGCTTTCTTT.

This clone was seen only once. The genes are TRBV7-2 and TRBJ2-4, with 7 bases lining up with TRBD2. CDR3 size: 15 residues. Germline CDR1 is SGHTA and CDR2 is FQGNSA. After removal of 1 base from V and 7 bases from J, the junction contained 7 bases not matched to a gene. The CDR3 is CASSLGLAESNIQYF. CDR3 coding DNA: TGTGCCAGCAGCTTAGGTCTAGCGGAATCTAACATTCAGTACTTC.

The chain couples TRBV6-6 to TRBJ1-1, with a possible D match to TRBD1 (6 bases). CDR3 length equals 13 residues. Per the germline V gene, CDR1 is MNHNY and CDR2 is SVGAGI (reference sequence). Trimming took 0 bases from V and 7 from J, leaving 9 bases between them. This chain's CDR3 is CASSYSGGIEAFF. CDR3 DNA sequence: TGTGCCAGCAGTTACTCAGGGGGAATTGAAGCTTTCTTT.

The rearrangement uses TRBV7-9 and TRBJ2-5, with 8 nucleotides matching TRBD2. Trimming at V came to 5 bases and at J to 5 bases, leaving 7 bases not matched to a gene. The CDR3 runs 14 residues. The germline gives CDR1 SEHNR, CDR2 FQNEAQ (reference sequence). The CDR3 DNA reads TGTGCCAGCAGCCCGCGGGAGGCAAGGGAGACCCAGTACTTC. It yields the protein CASSPREARETQYF.

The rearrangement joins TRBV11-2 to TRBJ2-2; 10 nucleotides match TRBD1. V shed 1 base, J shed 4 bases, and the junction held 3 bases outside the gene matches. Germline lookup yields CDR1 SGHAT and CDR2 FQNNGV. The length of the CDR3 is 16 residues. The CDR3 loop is CASSLAGQGITGELFF. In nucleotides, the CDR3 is TGTGCCAGCAGCTTAGCGGGACAGGGGATCACCGGGGAGCTGTTTTTT. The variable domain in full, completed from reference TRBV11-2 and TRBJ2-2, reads EAGVAQSPRYKIIEKRQSVAFWCNPISGHATLYWYQQILGQGPKLLIQFQNNGVVDDSQLPKDRFSAERLKGVDSTLKIQPAKLEDSAVYLCASSLAGQGITGELFFGEGSRLTVL.

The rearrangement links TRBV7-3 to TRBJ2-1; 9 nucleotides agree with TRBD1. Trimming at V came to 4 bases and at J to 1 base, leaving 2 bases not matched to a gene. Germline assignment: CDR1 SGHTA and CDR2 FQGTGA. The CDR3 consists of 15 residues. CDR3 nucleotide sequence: TGTGCCAGCAGCTCCGGGACAGGGTCCTACAATGAGCAGTTCTTC. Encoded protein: CASSSGTGSYNEQFF.

The CDR3 bases are TGTGCCAGCAGTGAGTCGGTCCAAGAGACCCAGTACTTC. Its protein is CASSESVQETQYF. J is TRBJ2-5 and V is TRBV2; D remains ambiguous. V lost 3 bases and J 1 base, leaving 6 bases between the germline ends. CDR3 length equals 13 residues. Germline CDR1 SNHLY, CDR2 FYNNEI. Complete variable domain (other parts from reference TRBV2 and TRBJ2-5): EPEVTQTPSHQVTQMGQEVILRCVPISNHLYFYWYRQILGQKVEFLVSFYNNEISEKSEIFDDQFSVERPDGSNFTLKIRSTKLEDSAMYFCASSESVQETQYFGPGTRLLVL.

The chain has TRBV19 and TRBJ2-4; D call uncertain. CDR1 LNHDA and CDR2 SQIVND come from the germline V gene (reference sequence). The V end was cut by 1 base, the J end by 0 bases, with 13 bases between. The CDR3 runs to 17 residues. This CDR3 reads CASSIGPFGRAKNIQYF. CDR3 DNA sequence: TGTGCCAGTAGTATAGGGCCTTTTGGCAGAGCCAAAAACATTCAGTACTTC.

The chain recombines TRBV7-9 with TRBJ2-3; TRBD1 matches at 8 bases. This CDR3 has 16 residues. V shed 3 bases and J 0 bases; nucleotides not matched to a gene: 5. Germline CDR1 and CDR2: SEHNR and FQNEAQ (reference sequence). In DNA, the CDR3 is TGTGCCAGCAGCTTCGATCAGGGGGCTAGCACAGATACGCAGTATTTT. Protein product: CASSFDQGASTDTQYF.

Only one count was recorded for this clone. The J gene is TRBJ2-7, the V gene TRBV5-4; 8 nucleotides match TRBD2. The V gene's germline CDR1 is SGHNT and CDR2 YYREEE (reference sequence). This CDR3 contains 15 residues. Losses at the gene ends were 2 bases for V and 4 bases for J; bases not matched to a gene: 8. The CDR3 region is CASSLGTSGSYEQYF. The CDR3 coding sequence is TGTGCCAGCAGCTTAGGGACCAGCGGGAGTTACGAGCAGTACTTC.

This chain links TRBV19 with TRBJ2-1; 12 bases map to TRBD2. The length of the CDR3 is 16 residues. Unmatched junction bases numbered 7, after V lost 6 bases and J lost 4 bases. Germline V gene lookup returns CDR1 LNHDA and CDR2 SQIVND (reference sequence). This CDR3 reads CASRSTGTSGYNEQFF. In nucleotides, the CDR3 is TGTGCCAGTAGGTCCACCGGGACTAGCGGGTACAATGAGCAGTTCTTC.

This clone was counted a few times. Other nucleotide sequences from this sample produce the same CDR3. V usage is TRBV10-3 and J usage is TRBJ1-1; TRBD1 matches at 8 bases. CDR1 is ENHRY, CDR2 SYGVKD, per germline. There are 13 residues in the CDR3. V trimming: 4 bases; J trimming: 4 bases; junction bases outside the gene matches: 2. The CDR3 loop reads CAISGTGTTEAFF. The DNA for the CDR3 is TGTGCCATCAGTGGGACAGGGACCACTGAAGCTTTCTTT.

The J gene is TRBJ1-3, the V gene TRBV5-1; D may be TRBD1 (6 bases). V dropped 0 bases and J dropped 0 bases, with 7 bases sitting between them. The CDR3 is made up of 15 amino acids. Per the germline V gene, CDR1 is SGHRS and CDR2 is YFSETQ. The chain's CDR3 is CASSLVGASGNTIYF. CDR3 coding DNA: TGCGCCAGCAGCTTGGTGGGGGCCTCTGGAAACACCATATATTTT. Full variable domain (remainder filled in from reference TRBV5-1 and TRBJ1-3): KAGVTQTPRYLIKTRGQQVTLSCSPISGHRSVSWYQQTPGQGLQFLFEYFSETQRNKGNFPGRFSGRQFSNSRSEMNVSTLELGDSALYLCASSLVGASGNTIYFGEGSWLTVV.

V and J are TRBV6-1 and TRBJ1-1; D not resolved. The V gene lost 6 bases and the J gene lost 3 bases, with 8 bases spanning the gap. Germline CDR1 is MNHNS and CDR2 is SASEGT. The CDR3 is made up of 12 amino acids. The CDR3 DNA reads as TGTGCCAGCAGATGGGGAGACACTGAAGCTTTCTTT. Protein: CASRWGDTEAFF.

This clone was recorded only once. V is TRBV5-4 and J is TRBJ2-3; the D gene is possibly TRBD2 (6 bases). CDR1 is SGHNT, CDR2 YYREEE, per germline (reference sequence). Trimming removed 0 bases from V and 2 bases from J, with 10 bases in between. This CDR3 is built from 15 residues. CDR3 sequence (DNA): TGTGCCAGCAGCTTGGCCAGGGAGGTCACAGATACGCAGTATTTT. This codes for CASSLAREVTDTQYF.

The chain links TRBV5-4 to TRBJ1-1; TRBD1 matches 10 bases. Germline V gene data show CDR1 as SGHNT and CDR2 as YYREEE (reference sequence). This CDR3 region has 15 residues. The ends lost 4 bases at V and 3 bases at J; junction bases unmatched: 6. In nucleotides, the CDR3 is TGTGCCAGCAGCCCCCGCGGGACAGGGGACACTGAAGCTTTCTTT. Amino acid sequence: CASSPRGTGDTEAFF.

The CDR3 DNA reads TGTGCCAGCAAATCCGGGGTTACCTACGAGCAGTACTTC. Translated: CASKSGVTYEQYF. V usage is TRBV6-1 and J usage is TRBJ2-7; the D gene is possibly TRBD2 (5 bases). The V end was cut by 7 bases, the J end by 2 bases, with 12 bases between. Germline V gene sequence: CDR1 MNHNS, CDR2 SASEGT. This CDR3 is built from 13 residues.

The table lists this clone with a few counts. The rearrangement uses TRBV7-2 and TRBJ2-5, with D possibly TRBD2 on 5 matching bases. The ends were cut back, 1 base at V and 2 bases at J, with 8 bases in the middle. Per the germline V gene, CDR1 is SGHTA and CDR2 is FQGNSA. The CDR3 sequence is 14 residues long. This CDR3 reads CASSLGSGQETQYF. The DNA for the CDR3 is TGTGCCAGCAGCTTAGGTTCGGGGCAAGAGACCCAGTACTTC.

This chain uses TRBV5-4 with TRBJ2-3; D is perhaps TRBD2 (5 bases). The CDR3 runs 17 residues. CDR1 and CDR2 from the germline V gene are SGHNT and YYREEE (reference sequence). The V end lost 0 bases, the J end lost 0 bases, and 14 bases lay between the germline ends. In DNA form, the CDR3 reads TGTGCCAGCAGCTTGGCGTCGGGCGGGCACAGCACAGATACGCAGTATTTT. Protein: CASSLASGGHSTDTQYF.

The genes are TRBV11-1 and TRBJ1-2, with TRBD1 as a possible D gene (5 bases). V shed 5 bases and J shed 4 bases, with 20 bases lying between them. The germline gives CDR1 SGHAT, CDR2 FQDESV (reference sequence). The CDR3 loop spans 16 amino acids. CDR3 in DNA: TGTGCCAGCAGCCCGCTGAGTGGGGGGATCGGCTATGGCTACACCTTC. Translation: CASSPLSGGIGYGYTF.